This is a list of T cell receptor beta chains from one sample in a study of T-cell memory formation after mild COVID-19. TCRdb re-called the 5' RACE reads with MiXCR, one entry per CDR3 protein. Found here are hundreds of thousands of distinct CDR3 sequences, 25% to 30% of them singletons; the top ten hold 13%. Specimen: PBMCs or a T cell subset sorted from them (not recorded which). These receptors all stem from an adult woman who had mild COVID-19 (a few samples of this study predate the infection). Cell type and time point are not known. The CDR3 runs from the conserved cysteine through the conserved F or W. D genes are given only for firm matches. Clone size is shown for a subset of rows, as once, few, many or a class of expanded clone.

.	TRBD1	TRBV10-3	TRBJ2-3	TGTGCCACCTCAGGGGGCCCCACAGATACGCAGTATTTT	CATSGGPTDTQYF
.	TRBD2	TRBV7-2	TRBJ2-7	TGTGCCAGCAGCTCCAGCACCGGGACTAGCTACGAGCAGTACTTC	CASSSSTGTSYEQYF
.	TRBD1	TRBV18	TRBJ1-2	TGTGCCAGCTCACCTTCGGGACAGGGGAATGGCTACACCTTC	CASSPSGQGNGYTF
.	TRBD2	TRBV12-3/TRBV12-4	TRBJ2-3	TGTGCCAGCAGGCGACTAGCGGGACTCGCAGATACGCAGTATTTT	CASRRLAGLADTQYF
.	.	TRBV6-2/TRBV6-3	TRBJ1-1	TGTGCCAGCAGTTACGGTCGATCAGGGTGGAACACTGAAGCTTTCTTT	CASSYGRSGWNTEAFF
.	TRBD1	TRBV5-1	TRBJ2-6	TGCGCCAGCAGCTTGGCCCGGGACAGGGGACTTTCTGGGGCCAACGTCCTGACTTTC	CASSLARDRGLSGANVLTF
few	TRBD1	TRBV5-1	TRBJ1-4	TGCGCCAGCAGCTTGACCGGGACAGGGGGCGCGTATGAAAAACTGTTTTTT	CASSLTGTGGAYEKLFF
.	.	TRBV12-3/TRBV12-4	TRBJ2-7	TGTGCCAGCAGTGATGTTTGGGAGTACGAGCAGTACTTC	CASSDVWEYEQYF
few	.	TRBV7-6	TRBJ2-7	TGTGCCAGCAGCCCATCGGCCCTAAGCTCCTACGAGCAGTACTTC	CASSPSALSSYEQYF
.	TRBD2	TRBV12-3/TRBV12-4	TRBJ2-3	TGTGCCAGCAGTCCCACTAGCGGGAGGAGAAATACGCAGTATTTT	CASSPTSGRRNTQYF
.	.	TRBV6-4	TRBJ2-1	TGTGCCAGCAGTGGGGGCGGGAACTCTTACAATGAGCAGTTCTTC	CASSGGGNSYNEQFF
.	TRBD1	TRBV5-1	TRBJ1-6	TGCGCCAGCAGCCCAGGACAGGGGGCCGTCGGTAATTCACCCCTCCACTTT	CASSPGQGAVGNSPLHF
.	TRBD2	TRBV4-1	TRBJ2-3	TGCGCCAGCAGCCAAGAAGTGGGGAGGGGCCCCACAGATACGCAGTATTTT	CASSQEVGRGPTDTQYF
.	TRBD1	TRBV24-1	TRBJ1-2	TGTGCCACCAGTGAGTCAGGGGGTGCTCTTGGCTACACCTTC	CATSESGGALGYTF
.	.	TRBV10-3	TRBJ1-1	TGTGCCATCAGTGAGTCAGGGTGGACTGAAGCTTTCTTT	CAISESGWTEAFF
.	.	TRBV6-2/TRBV6-3	TRBJ2-7	TGTGCCAGCAGTTACTATCGGGACAACTACGAGCAGTACTTC	CASSYYRDNYEQYF
few	.	TRBV5-6	TRBJ2-3	TGTGCCAGCAGCTTCCTACCACTTAGCACAGATACGCAGTATTTT	CASSFLPLSTDTQYF
.	.	TRBV5-1	TRBJ1-1	TGCGCCAGCAGCTTGGATTCCCGAACCAGTGGGGCTTTCTTT	CASSLDSRTSGAFF
.	TRBD2	TRBV4-1	TRBJ2-1	TGCGCCAGCAGCCCGGAAGGGAAAGGGGAGGGGACCTACAATGAGCAGTTCTTC	CASSPEGKGEGTYNEQFF
.	.	TRBV5-1	TRBJ2-5	TGCGCCAGCAGCTTGGTTTTGGCCTCAGGAGAGACCCAGTACTTC	CASSLVLASGETQYF
.	TRBD2	TRBV12-3/TRBV12-4	TRBJ2-2	TGTGCCAGCAGTACACATACTAGCGGGGGGAGCCCTAGGACCGGGGAGCTGTTTTTT	CASSTHTSGGSPRTGELFF
.	.	TRBV7-8	TRBJ1-2	TGTGCCAGCAGCTTCATGAGTGCGGCTGGCGACTATGGCTACACCTTC	CASSFMSAAGDYGYTF
.	.	TRBV7-2	TRBJ2-4	TGTGCCAGCAGCCGCCCATCAGTGAACATTCAGTACTTC	CASSRPSVNIQYF
once	.	TRBV11-1	TRBJ2-5	TGTGCCAGCAGCTTTAGGACAGTCCAGGAGACCCAGTACTTC	CASSFRTVQETQYF
few	TRBD2	TRBV7-9	TRBJ2-1	TGTGCCAGCAGCTTAACACTAGCGGGAGGGCCAAAGAATGAGCAGTTCTTC	CASSLTLAGGPKNEQFF
.	TRBD2	TRBV6-4	TRBJ2-1	TGTGCCAGCAGTGAGATAGCGGGGGGCTACAATGAGCAGTTCTTC	CASSEIAGGYNEQFF
few	TRBD2	TRBV12-3/TRBV12-4	TRBJ2-3	TGTGCCAGCAGTTCCCACCGACTAGCGGTCGTTTATACGCAGTATTTT	CASSSHRLAVVYTQYF
few	.	TRBV19	TRBJ2-2	TGTGCCAGTAGTATGGGACACCTAGACCAGAACACCGGGGAGCTGTTTTTT	CASSMGHLDQNTGELFF
.	.	TRBV20-1	TRBJ1-1	TGCAGTGCTAGAGATGAGGCCAGTCTTTTGAACACTGAAGCTTTCTTT	CSARDEASLLNTEAFF
.	TRBD1	TRBV30	TRBJ1-1	TGTGCCTGGGACAGGGGGACCACTGAAGCTTTCTTT	CAWDRGTTEAFF
.	.	TRBV6-5	TRBJ2-2	TGTGCCAGCAGTTACTCGGACTCCTCCACCGGGGAGCTGTTTTTT	CASSYSDSSTGELFF
few	.	TRBV12-3/TRBV12-4	TRBJ2-5	TGTGCCAGCAGTTACCCCGGGACCCAAGAGACCCAGTACTTC	CASSYPGTQETQYF